The 19 T cell receptor beta chains below were found in one sample sequenced in a study of graft-versus-host responses after intestinal transplantation. Generated by immunoSEQ multiplex PCR, the TCRdb table keeps only in-frame clones and is missing some. This table holds more than 25,000 clones, 90% to 95% found once. Sequencing used PBMCs, obtained 18 days after transplant. The receptors stem from a human patient who received an intestinal transplant, so some T cells may come from the graft donor.

V and J are TRBV30 and TRBJ1-2, with 9 positions matching TRBD1. CDR1 and CDR2 (germline): GTSNPN, SVGIG (reference sequence). The CDR3 is made up of 16 amino acids. V trimming: 3 bases; J trimming: 1 base; junction bases outside the gene matches: 9. CDR3 in DNA: TGTGCCTGGAGCGCCTGGGACAGGGTTTTTAACTATGGCTACACCTTC. It specifies CAWSAWDRVFNYGYTF. The full variable domain, rest sourced from reference TRBV30 and TRBJ1-2, is SQTIHQWPATLVQPVGSPLSLECTVEGTSNPNLYWYRQAAGRGLQLLFYSVGIGQISSEVPQNLSASRPQDRQFILSSKKLLLSDSGFYLCAWSAWDRVFNYGYTFGSGTRLTVV.

The rearrangement uses TRBV7-9 and TRBJ2-1; no reliable D call. V dropped 5 bases and J dropped 0 bases, with 11 bases sitting between them. This CDR3 has 15 amino acids. CDR1 SEHNR and CDR2 FQNEAQ come from the germline V gene (reference sequence). The CDR3 region has the DNA TGTGCCAGCAGCCCACAGAGGTTCTCCTACAATGAGCAGTTCTTC. This sequence encodes CASSPQRFSYNEQFF.

The rearrangement links TRBV4-1 to TRBJ2-1, with 12 bases identical to TRBD2. Trimming at V came to 4 bases and at J to 4 bases, leaving 8 bases not matched to a gene. This CDR3 is 17 amino acids long. Germline V gives CDR1 MGHRA, CDR2 YSYEKL. CDR3 amino acids: CASSPRLAGDRYNEQFF. CDR3 nucleotide sequence: TGCGCCAGCAGCCCCCGACTAGCGGGGGACCGTTACAATGAGCAGTTCTTC.

J is TRBJ1-2 and V is TRBV7-2, with 8 nucleotides matching TRBD1. The CDR3 is made up of 15 amino acids. With V trimmed by 5 bases and J by 8 bases, 13 bases remained unmatched. Germline lookup yields CDR1 SGHTA and CDR2 FQGNSA. In nucleotides, the CDR3 is TGTGCCAGCAGCCTAAATAGCGACAGGGGCGGGGGCTACACCTTC. It encodes CASSLNSDRGGGYTF.

The rearrangement links TRBV7-9 to TRBJ1-1; possible D gene TRBD1, 5 bases. Trimming stripped 5 bases from V and 1 base from J, with 11 bases between. The germline gives CDR1 SEHNR, CDR2 FQNEAQ (reference sequence). The CDR3 is made up of 14 amino acids. The CDR3 here is CASSPGRWNTEAFF. In DNA form, the CDR3 reads TGTGCCAGCAGCCCAGGGCGGTGGAACACTGAAGCTTTCTTT.

J is TRBJ1-5 and V is TRBV4-1; D is unclear. The germline V gene has CDR1 MGHRA and CDR2 YSYEKL. V dropped 0 bases and J dropped 6 bases, with 18 bases sitting between them. This CDR3 spans 17 amino acids. The chain's CDR3 is CASSQDRLEAGGQPQHF. In DNA, the CDR3 is TGCGCCAGCAGCCAAGATAGATTAGAGGCCGGCGGTCAGCCCCAGCATTTT.

The chain carries TRBV16 and TRBJ2-3; 13 bases agree with TRBD2. The J segment lost 6 bases and the V segment lost 3 bases, leaving 6 bases of the junction unmatched. The CDR3 is 16 residues long. Germline CDR1 is KGHSY and CDR2 is FQNENV. The CDR3 reads CASSHLLAGGPDTQYF. DNA of the CDR3: TGTGCCAGCAGCCACCTACTAGCGGGGGGGCCGGATACGCAGTATTTT.

This rearrangement joins TRBV2 to TRBJ2-1; 9 bases are a match to TRBD1. The CDR3 totals 13 residues. Germline V lookup: CDR1 SNHLY, CDR2 FYNNEI. After removal of 8 bases from V and 10 bases from J, the junction contained 9 bases not matched to a gene. The CDR3 here is CASLWTGAVEQFF. CDR3 sequence (DNA): TGTGCCAGCCTCTGGACAGGGGCGGTCGAGCAGTTCTTC.

The CDR3 nucleotides read TGTGCCAAAAAAGGACTAGCGGGGGGAGCGTACAATGAGCAGTTCTTC. Its protein product is CAKKGLAGGAYNEQFF. V gene TRBV2 combines with J gene TRBJ2-1; TRBD2 agrees at 14 bases. Germline-derived CDR1 and CDR2 are SNHLY and FYNNEI. The CDR3 totals 16 residues. Trimming took 10 bases from V and 4 from J; bases not matched to a gene: 9.

V is TRBV4-1 and J is TRBJ2-7; D is undetermined. V lost 1 base, J lost 0 bases, and 10 bases lay in between. The CDR3 is made up of 15 amino acids. Germline V gives CDR1 MGHRA, CDR2 YSYEKL. The CDR3 loop is CASSQGTVSSYEQYF. CDR3 nucleotide sequence: TGCGCCAGCAGCCAAGGGACGGTTAGCTCCTACGAGCAGTACTTC.

This chain connects TRBV2 to TRBJ2-3; 7 positions agree with TRBD2. Per the germline V gene, CDR1 is SNHLY and CDR2 is FYNNEI. This CDR3 region has 14 residues. V lost 10 bases and J lost 5; bases outside the gene matches: 12. This CDR3 is CATLGAGRGDTQYF. CDR3 nucleotide sequence: TGTGCCACCCTAGGGGCAGGGAGGGGAGATACGCAGTATTTT.

The rearrangement joins TRBV19 to TRBJ2-7, with TRBD1 matching 9 bases. Per the germline V gene, CDR1 is LNHDA and CDR2 is SQIVND (reference sequence). J gave up 5 bases and V 5 bases, and 7 bases lay outside the gene matches. The CDR3 has 14 residues. As DNA, the CDR3 is TGTGCCAGTAGTTTCGGACAGGGGCCCAACGAGCAGTACTTC. The encoded protein is CASSFGQGPNEQYF.

J is TRBJ1-1 and V is TRBV4-1; TRBD1 matches at 7 bases. V shed 4 bases, J shed 2 bases, and the junction held 7 bases outside the gene matches. Germline loops: CDR1 MGHRA, CDR2 YSYEKL. The CDR3 extends over 15 amino acids. This CDR3 is CASSRSGQTNTEAFF. CDR3 DNA sequence: TGCGCCAGCAGCCGTTCGGGACAGACTAACACTGAAGCTTTCTTT.

This chain uses TRBV7-8 with TRBJ2-3, with 9 bases identical to TRBD2. J lost 3 bases, V lost 6 bases, and 10 bases had no gene match. Germline V gene sequence: CDR1 SGHVS, CDR2 FQNEAQ. CDR3 size: 16 residues. This chain's CDR3 is CASRFTGAGGTDTQYF. For the CDR3, the DNA is TGTGCCAGCAGGTTTACAGGGGCGGGAGGGACAGATACGCAGTATTTT.

This chain links TRBV2 with TRBJ1-5; unclear D gene. V lost 1 base and J 7 bases, leaving 8 bases between the germline ends. Per germline, CDR1 SNHLY and CDR2 FYNNEI. CDR3 length: 13 residues. For the CDR3, the DNA is TGTGCCAGCAGTGAAGAGGCGAACCAGCCCCAGCATTTT. This translates into CASSEEANQPQHF.

The V call is TRBV2, the J call TRBJ2-3; 7 bases align to TRBD1. Germline CDR1 SNHLY, CDR2 FYNNEI. CDR3 length: 15 residues. Losses at the gene ends were 6 bases for V and 2 bases for J; bases not matched to a gene: 8. CDR3 in DNA: TGTGCCAGCAGCGTCGACAGGGCCTCCACAGATACGCAGTATTTT. Translated: CASSVDRASTDTQYF.

The gene calls are TRBV5-4 and TRBJ2-3; no firm D call. CDR1 SGHNT and CDR2 YYREEE come from the germline V gene (reference sequence). The V end lost 7 bases, the J end lost 3 bases, and 9 bases lay between the germline ends. CDR3 length: 12 amino acids. The CDR3 DNA reads as TGTGCCAGCTCCTCGGTTACAGATACGCAGTATTTT. This codes for CASSSVTDTQYF.

A remark on this clone: No conserved phenylalanine or tryptophan ends this CDR3, so it is likely a read error. The rearrangement links TRBV7-3 to TRBJ2-2, with 14 bases matching TRBD2. The trim removed 2 bases at V and 8 bases at J, leaving 7 bases unmatched. Germline assignment: CDR1 SGHTA and CDR2 FQGTGA. The CDR3 runs to 17 residues. CDR3: CASSLLGLAGGQGELFS. CDR3 nucleotides: TGTGCCAGCAGCTTACTCGGACTAGCGGGGGGCCAGGGGGAGCTGTTTTCT.

This chain connects TRBV13 to TRBJ2-3; 11 positions match TRBD2. Germline V gene sequence: CDR1 PRHDT, CDR2 FYEKMQ (reference sequence). V lost 6 bases to trimming and J lost 9 bases; unmatched junction nucleotides: 14. The CDR3 sequence is 16 residues long. The CDR3 here is CASRALSGGAAGTQYF. Here the CDR3 DNA reads TGTGCCAGCAGGGCCCTTAGCGGGGGGGCGGCCGGGACGCAGTATTTT.